This record concerns one T cell receptor beta chain sequence. Its antigen is unidentified. The CDR3 totals 18 residues. Losses at the gene ends were 3 bases for V and 5 bases for J; bases not matched to a gene: 17. Germline lookup yields CDR1 KGHSH and CDR2 LQKENI. The sample belongs to a study of CD8 T cells in ankylosing spondylitis. A quantitative 5'-RACE method, one with molecular barcodes, was used to make TCR beta libraries. TCRdb re-analysed the 5' RACE reads in MiXCR, keeping a single row per CDR3 protein. The sample comprises roughly 670,000 distinct CDR3 sequences, 15% to 20% of which are singletons, and about 19% rests with the top ten. Study-wide results and limits: Within ankylosing spondylitis blood, a TCR beta motif made up of several highly homologous variants appeared to be characteristic. Significant enrichment of disease-linked clones was reported in matched ankylosing spondylitis synovial fluid.

The V and J genes are TRBV18 and TRBJ2-7; TRBD1 aligns across 9 bases. The material sequenced was blood, either unsorted or a sorted T cell fraction (not recorded which). The TCR comes from a male donor with ankylosing spondylitis. The CDR3 coding sequence is TGTGCCAGCTCACCTCCGGGTGCCATAAGGGGACAGGGTGACGAGCAGTACTTC. This sequence encodes CASSPPGAIRGQGDEQYF.